These T cell receptor beta chains were read from a single sample in a study of T-cell memory formation after mild COVID-19. A single record per CDR3 protein comes from TCRdb applying MiXCR to the 5' RACE reads. The table shows a few hundred thousand distinct CDR3 sequences, with 16% occurring only once. Sequenced input: PBMCs or a T cell subset sorted from them (not recorded which). The receptors were gathered from a man between 18 and 29 years old who had mild COVID-19 (a few samples of this study predate the infection). Cell type and time point are not known. Both conserved end residues are part of each CDR3. D genes are given only for firm matches. For some rows the clone size is stated as once, few or many, or as a class when expanded; others skip it.

cdr3_aa	cdr3_nt	v_call	j_call	clone_size	d_call
CASSLQGAFGNQPQHF	TGTGCCAGCAGCTTACAGGGGGCCTTCGGGAATCAGCCCCAGCATTTT	TRBV7-2	TRBJ1-5	few	TRBD1
CASSLRDREYGYTF	TGTGCCAGCAGCTTAAGGGACAGGGAATATGGCTACACCTTC	TRBV7-2	TRBJ1-2	few	TRBD1
CASSRIRGAGDTQYF	TGTGCCAGCAGCAGAATTAGGGGGGCCGGCGATACGCAGTATTTT	TRBV11-2	TRBJ2-3	NA	NA
CSASGWDRGDTQYF	TGCAGTGCTAGTGGCTGGGACAGGGGGGATACGCAGTATTTT	TRBV20-1	TRBJ2-3	few	TRBD1
CASSSSFSRGAFYNEQFF	TGTGCCAGCAGCTCTTCCTTTTCGCGGGGGGCCTTCTACAATGAGCAGTTCTTC	TRBV7-9	TRBJ2-1	few	TRBD2
CSAETGNGYTF	TGCAGCGCCGAGACAGGGAATGGCTACACCTTC	TRBV29-1	TRBJ1-2	NA	TRBD1
CASSLAGGANVLTF	TGCGCCAGCAGCTTGGCCGGGGGGGCCAACGTCCTGACTTTC	TRBV5-1	TRBJ2-6	NA	NA
CASTDPGTDEKLFF	TGCGCCAGCACCGATCCCGGGACAGACGAAAAACTGTTTTTT	TRBV5-1	TRBJ1-4	NA	TRBD1
CASSSRPASSGRAGYDEQFF	TGTGCCAGCAGCTCCCGCCCGGCCTCTAGCGGGAGGGCCGGTTATGATGAGCAGTTCTTC	TRBV7-2	TRBJ2-1	once	TRBD2
CASSDLLGSYEQYF	TGTGCCAGCAGTGACCTCCTCGGCTCCTACGAGCAGTACTTC	TRBV2	TRBJ2-7	NA	NA
CASSLVRGGAPLHF	TGTGCCAGCAGCTTAGTCCGGGGGGGAGCACCCCTCCACTTT	TRBV11-2	TRBJ1-6	NA	NA
CASSYGQSSQPQHF	TGTGCCAGCAGTTACGGGCAGTCTAGCCAGCCCCAGCATTTT	TRBV6-2/TRBV6-3	TRBJ1-5	few	NA
CASGFPLGTVGNTIYF	TGTGCCAGCGGATTCCCTCTGGGGACAGTCGGAAACACCATATATTTT	TRBV12-3/TRBV12-4	TRBJ1-3	many	TRBD1
CASSVLAGEELFF	TGTGCCAGCAGTGTACTAGCGGGGGAGGAGCTGTTTTTT	TRBV6-4	TRBJ2-2	few	TRBD2
CASSYRAGGSYEQYF	TGTGCCAGCAGTTACAGGGCAGGGGGCTCCTACGAGCAGTACTTC	TRBV6-5	TRBJ2-7	NA	TRBD1
CASSLGGGGAGDTQYF	TGCGCCAGCAGCCTCGGAGGCGGGGGGGCCGGGGATACGCAGTATTTT	TRBV5-1	TRBJ2-3	few	TRBD2
CASSLDPRGAPMETQYF	TGCGCCAGCAGCTTGGATCCCCGGGGGGCCCCTATGGAGACCCAGTACTTC	TRBV5-1	TRBJ2-5	few	NA
CASLLPGGELFF	TGTGCCAGCCTACTACCCGGCGGGGAGCTGTTTTTT	TRBV12-3/TRBV12-4	TRBJ2-2	few	NA
CASKKRAGQDMNTEAFF	TGCGCCAGCAAAAAGAGGGCGGGACAGGACATGAACACTGAAGCTTTCTTT	TRBV5-1	TRBJ1-1	few	TRBD1
CASSERTSGGYNEQFF	TGTGCCAGCAGCGAGAGGACTAGCGGGGGATACAATGAGCAGTTCTTC	TRBV9	TRBJ2-1	NA	TRBD2
CASSQATSGSTDTQYF	TGCGCCAGCAGCCAGGCGACTAGCGGGAGCACAGATACGCAGTATTTT	TRBV5-1	TRBJ2-3	NA	TRBD2
CASSAMTGGVYTEAFF	TGTGCCAGCAGTGCAATGACAGGGGGCGTTTACACTGAAGCTTTCTTT	TRBV6-2/TRBV6-3	TRBJ1-1	NA	TRBD1
CASSYGQGTVYF	TGTGCCAGCAGTTACGGCCAGGGAACGGTGTATTTT	TRBV6-2/TRBV6-3	TRBJ2-3	few	NA
CATGGGQGDANTGELFF	TGTGCCACCGGGGGGGGACAGGGAGACGCGAACACCGGGGAGCTGTTTTTT	TRBV24-1	TRBJ2-2	few	TRBD1
CASRPDGDEKLFF	TGTGCCAGCAGGCCTGACGGAGATGAAAAACTGTTTTTT	TRBV6-2/TRBV6-3	TRBJ1-4	NA	NA
CASSALVPNEQFF	TGTGCCAGCAGTGCGCTAGTGCCCAATGAGCAGTTCTTC	TRBV12-3/TRBV12-4	TRBJ2-1	many	NA
CASSGAPVVQYF	TGTGCCAGCAGTGGGGCCCCAGTGGTGCAGTACTTC	TRBV12-3/TRBV12-4	TRBJ2-7	NA	NA
CASSLGPPSNNEQFF	TGCGCCAGCAGCTTGGGACCCCCCAGCAACAATGAGCAGTTCTTC	TRBV5-1	TRBJ2-1	few	NA
CASSLDSPGNEQFF	TGTGCCAGCAGCTTAGATTCCCCAGGCAATGAGCAGTTCTTC	TRBV7-3	TRBJ2-1	many	NA
CASSQEYGTQYNEQFF	TGCGCCAGCAGCCAAGAGTACGGGACCCAGTACAATGAGCAGTTCTTC	TRBV4-3	TRBJ2-1	few	NA
CAIGSRANNEQFF	TGTGCCATCGGGAGCAGGGCCAACAATGAGCAGTTCTTC	TRBV10-3	TRBJ2-1	NA	NA
CASSPRTGYTGELFF	TGTGCCAGCAGCCCTCGGACAGGGTACACCGGGGAGCTGTTTTTT	TRBV7-6	TRBJ2-2	NA	TRBD1
CASSPPVRNIQYF	TGTGCCAGCAGTCCCCCGGTGCGCAACATTCAGTACTTC	TRBV7-9	TRBJ2-4	many	NA
CASTLRGQGVLGKNIQYF	TGTGCCAGCACTCTCCGGGGACAGGGAGTTCTAGGCAAAAACATTCAGTACTTC	TRBV6-2/TRBV6-3	TRBJ2-4	NA	TRBD1
CSARDRQGKYQETQYF	TGCAGTGCTAGAGATCGCCAGGGGAAGTACCAAGAGACCCAGTACTTC	TRBV20-1	TRBJ2-5	few	NA
CASSLVSIGSQETQYF	TGTGCCAGCAGCTTAGTCTCCATCGGGAGTCAAGAGACCCAGTACTTC	TRBV7-2	TRBJ2-5	few	NA
CASSPDVANYGYTF	TGCGCCAGCAGCCCGGACGTAGCTAACTATGGCTACACCTTC	TRBV5-1	TRBJ1-2	few	NA
CASSLTWVSAKNIQYF	TGCGCCAGCAGCTTGACATGGGTCTCTGCCAAAAACATTCAGTACTTC	TRBV5-1	TRBJ2-4	few	NA
CASIRSASGTEAFF	TGTGCCAGCATACGGTCAGCCTCGGGCACTGAAGCTTTCTTT	TRBV6-1	TRBJ1-1	NA	NA
CSARADGMRNEKLFF	TGCAGTGCTCGGGCCGACGGAATGAGAAATGAAAAACTGTTTTTT	TRBV20-1	TRBJ1-4	NA	NA
CASSLALADTQYF	TGCGCCAGCAGCTTGGCTCTCGCAGATACGCAGTATTTT	TRBV5-1	TRBJ2-3	NA	NA
CASSVGPGGGGETQYF	TGTGCCAGCAGCGTAGGCCCTGGCGGTGGGGGCGAGACCCAGTACTTC	TRBV9	TRBJ2-5	many	NA
CASSRLGGRGSDGYTF	TGCGCCAGCAGCCGGCTGGGGGGTCGGGGTAGCGATGGCTACACCTTC	TRBV4-3	TRBJ1-2	few	NA
CASSARTSGYTF	TGTGCCAGCAGCGCCCGGACATCCGGCTACACCTTC	TRBV7-2	TRBJ1-2	few	NA
CASSRGENQPQHF	TGTGCCAGCTCACGGGGGGAGAATCAGCCCCAGCATTTT	TRBV18	TRBJ1-5	few	NA
CSVGTPYEQYF	TGCAGCGTTGGGACCCCCTACGAGCAGTACTTC	TRBV29-1	TRBJ2-7	NA	NA
CASSQGASNTGELFF	TGTGCCAGCAGCCAGGGGGCTAGCAACACCGGGGAGCTGTTTTTT	TRBV3-1	TRBJ2-2	few	NA
CASSPRSRGMGTDTQYF	TGTGCCAGCAGCCCCCGGTCAAGAGGGATGGGCACAGATACGCAGTATTTT	TRBV7-2	TRBJ2-3	few	NA
CASSLVPLLKTYEQYF	TGTGCCAGCAGCTTAGTCCCCCTCCTTAAGACTTACGAGCAGTACTTC	TRBV7-2	TRBJ2-7	NA	NA
CASSSPRGGLRPEQYF	TGTGCCAGCAGCTCGCCCCGCGGGGGCCTGAGGCCCGAGCAGTACTTC	TRBV7-2	TRBJ2-7	few	NA
CASSYSGGTQYF	TGTGCCAGCAGTTACTCAGGTGGGACCCAGTACTTC	TRBV6-2/TRBV6-3	TRBJ2-5	few	NA
CASRPGLAGRDTQYF	TGTGCCAGCAGGCCGGGACTAGCGGGGAGAGATACGCAGTATTTT	TRBV9	TRBJ2-3	few	TRBD2
CASSLVQGFYNEQFF	TGCGCCAGCAGCTTGGTCCAGGGTTTCTACAATGAGCAGTTCTTC	TRBV5-1	TRBJ2-1	NA	NA
CSARSGQGNTEAFF	TGCAGTGCTAGGTCGGGACAGGGGAACACTGAAGCTTTCTTT	TRBV20-1	TRBJ1-1	NA	TRBD1
CASSPGYDMGGYTF	TGCGCCAGCAGCCCGGGCTACGATATGGGGGGCTACACCTTC	TRBV5-1	TRBJ1-2	few	NA
CASSHQGGLSTGELFF	TGCGCCAGCAGCCATCAAGGGGGACTAAGCACCGGGGAGCTGTTTTTT	TRBV4-1	TRBJ2-2	NA	NA
CASSHGLGVDEQFF	TGTGCCAGCAGCCACGGGCTAGGGGTGGATGAGCAGTTCTTC	TRBV4-2	TRBJ2-1	NA	NA